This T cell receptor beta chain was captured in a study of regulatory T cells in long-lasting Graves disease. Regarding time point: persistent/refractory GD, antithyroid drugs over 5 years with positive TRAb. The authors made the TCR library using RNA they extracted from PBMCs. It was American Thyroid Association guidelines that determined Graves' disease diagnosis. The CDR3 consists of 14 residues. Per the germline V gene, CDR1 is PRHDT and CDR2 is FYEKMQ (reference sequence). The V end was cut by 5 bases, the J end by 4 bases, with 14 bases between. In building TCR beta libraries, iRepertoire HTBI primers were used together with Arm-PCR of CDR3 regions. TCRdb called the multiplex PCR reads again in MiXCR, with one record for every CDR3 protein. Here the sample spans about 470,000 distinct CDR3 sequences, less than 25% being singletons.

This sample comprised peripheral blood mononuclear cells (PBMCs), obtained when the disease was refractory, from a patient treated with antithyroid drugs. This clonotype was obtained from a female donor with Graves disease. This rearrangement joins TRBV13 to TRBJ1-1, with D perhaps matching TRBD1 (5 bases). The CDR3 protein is CASSMYRDGTEAFF. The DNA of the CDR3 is TGTGCCAGCAGCATGTACCGGGACGGCACTGAAGCTTTCTTT.